The 16 T cell receptor beta chains below come from one sample, sequenced in a study of cytomegalovirus exposure and HLA in healthy donors. Primers included in the PCR were 60 Vbeta and 13 Jbeta primers. The method was immunoSEQ multiplex PCR; TCRdb's version includes in-frame clones alone and lacks a portion of them. In the table there are 85,000 to 120,000 clones, about 76% of which are singletons. Sample: PBMCs. These receptors were obtained from a woman between 45 and 60 years old in good health and CMV-seropositive.

This clone was seen a handful of times. Other DNA sequences in the sample encode the same CDR3. This chain connects TRBV6-5 to TRBJ1-1; the D gene is possibly TRBD1 (6 bases). This CDR3 contains 14 residues. Looked up from germline, CDR1 is MNHEY and CDR2 is SVGAGI. Between the trimmed V and J ends, which lost 2 bases and 8 bases, there was a span of 15 bases. The CDR3 reads CASSYLSSGTEAFF. The CDR3 nucleotides read TGTGCCAGCAGTTACCTATCATCCGGGACAGAAGCTTTCTTT.

The CDR3 nucleotides read TGTGCCAGTAGTATCGTCCCCGGGGAGCTGTTTTTT. It is translated as CASSIVPGELFF. J is TRBJ2-2 and V is TRBV19; D is ambiguous. CDR1 is LNHDA and CDR2 is SQIVND in the germline V gene (reference sequence). The CDR3 spans 12 residues. Trimming pared 3 bases from V and 6 bases from J, leaving 5 bases between. Full variable domain (remainder filled in from reference TRBV19 and TRBJ2-2): DGGITQSPKYLFRKEGQNVTLSCEQNLNHDAMYWYRQDPGQGLRLIYYSQIVNDFQKGDIAEGYSVSREKKESFPLTVTSAQKNPTAFYLCASSIVPGELFFGEGSRLTVL.

V gene TRBV11-1 combines with J gene TRBJ1-1, with 7 bases identical to TRBD1. This CDR3 comprises 11 residues. The trim removed 5 bases at V and 9 bases at J, leaving 3 bases unmatched. Germline V lookup: CDR1 SGHAT, CDR2 FQDESV (reference sequence). CDR3 in amino acids: CASSQDRKAFF. The CDR3 region has the DNA TGTGCCAGCAGCCAGGACAGGAAAGCTTTCTTT.

This rearrangement joins TRBV5-1 to TRBJ2-7; D is perhaps TRBD1 (6 bases). The CDR3 runs 14 residues. Trimming cost V 0 bases and J 4 bases, with 11 bases left between them. Germline V gene lookup returns CDR1 SGHRS and CDR2 YFSETQ. CDR3 region: CASSLGGGLYEQYF. In DNA form, the CDR3 reads TGCGCCAGCAGCTTGGGAGGGGGTCTGTACGAGCAGTACTTC.

This chain connects TRBV7-9 to TRBJ1-2, with D hard to call. The CDR3 is 12 residues long. The germline gives CDR1 SEHNR, CDR2 FQNEAQ (reference sequence). V was clipped by 5 bases and J by 0 bases, with 4 bases between them. The CDR3 nucleotides are TGTGCCAGCAGCCATCCTAACTATGGCTACACCTTC. This translates into CASSHPNYGYTF.

This clone occurred a few times. The chain recombines TRBV6-1 with TRBJ1-1; D possibly corresponds to TRBD1 (5 bases). CDR3 size: 14 residues. With 8 bases removed from V and 7 bases from J, the gap between germline ends came to 20 bases. Germline CDR1 MNHNS, CDR2 SASEGT. As DNA, the CDR3 is TGTGCCAGCTCCCCAGGCAGGGCTAATTTTGAAGCTTTCTTT. Amino acids: CASSPGRANFEAFF.

This clone was observed a few times. The chain carries TRBV6-5 and TRBJ2-7, with D possibly being TRBD1 (6 bases). V shed 2 bases and J shed 2 bases, with 13 bases lying between them. This CDR3 comprises 15 residues. In germline, CDR1 is MNHEY, CDR2 SVGAGI. The CDR3 bases are TGTGCCAGCAGTTACGACGGGACAAGAACCTACGAGCAGTACTTC. Translating gives CASSYDGTRTYEQYF.

The chain employs TRBV19 and TRBJ1-1; 7 positions agree with TRBD1. Germline CDR1 and CDR2: LNHDA and SQIVND (reference sequence). With V trimmed by 8 bases and J by 3 bases, 15 bases remained unmatched. The CDR3 loop spans 16 amino acids. The CDR3 sequence: CASETGWGREDTEAFF. The CDR3 DNA follows: TGTGCCAGTGAGACAGGGTGGGGTCGTGAAGACACTGAAGCTTTCTTT.

This clone is a singleton in its sample. The chain combines TRBV18 with TRBJ2-1, with D possibly being TRBD1 (6 bases). The V gene's germline CDR1 is KGHSH and CDR2 LQKENI. The CDR3 runs to 16 residues. With 2 bases removed from V and 0 bases from J, the gap between germline ends came to 11 bases. The DNA for the CDR3 is TGTGCCAGCTCACCAACGGACAGACACTCCTACAATGAGCAGTTCTTC. Translating gives CASSPTDRHSYNEQFF.

The sample holds one count of this clone. The chain recombines TRBV5-5 with TRBJ2-7; no clear D. There are 14 residues in the CDR3. The V gene's germline CDR1 is SGHKS and CDR2 YYEKEE (reference sequence). V lost 1 base and J lost 1, with 9 bases in between. Here the CDR3 DNA reads TGTGCCAGCAGCTTGCGCCAGGCGTCCTACGAGCAGTACTTC. Translating it yields CASSLRQASYEQYF.

On this clone itself: The junction does not match germline at one end; this may be a read error. The V and J genes are TRBV10-1 and TRBJ1-2, with D tentatively TRBD1 (6 bases). This CDR3 comprises 11 residues. CDR1 WNHNN and CDR2 SYGVQD come from the germline V gene (reference sequence). CDR3 loop: CASLGSRDTSF. The DNA for the CDR3 is TGCGCCAGCCTTGGGTCACGGGACACCTCCTTC.

The chain joins TRBV27 to TRBJ2-4; 8 nucleotides agree with TRBD1. The CDR3 spans 18 residues. V dropped 5 bases and J dropped 0; count of bases not matched to a gene: 12. Germline CDR1 reads MNHEY; CDR2 reads SMNVEV (reference sequence). CDR3 bases: TGTGCCAGCAGTCCCAAAAATCGACAGGGGATAGCCAAAAACATTCAGTACTTC. Its translation: CASSPKNRQGIAKNIQYF.

The V and J genes are TRBV30 and TRBJ1-3; D is uncertain. V lost 4 bases and J lost 0, with 7 bases in between. The CDR3 is 13 residues long. Per germline, CDR1 GTSNPN and CDR2 SVGIG (reference sequence). The CDR3 reads CAWNGLSGNTIYF. In DNA form, the CDR3 reads TGTGCCTGGAACGGACTCTCTGGAAACACCATATATTTT.

CDR3 bases: TGTGCCAGCAGTTTAATCGACACGCGCAATCAGCCCCAGCATTTT. Amino acid sequence: CASSLIDTRNQPQHF. V and J are TRBV28 and TRBJ1-5; D is ambiguous. V gave up 2 bases and J gave up 2 bases, with 10 bases separating them. CDR1 and CDR2 from the germline V gene are MDHEN and SYDVKM. The CDR3 extends over 15 amino acids.

This chain uses TRBV5-1 with TRBJ2-6; no firm D call. The CDR3 has 16 amino acids. Trimming shortened V by 3 bases and J by 3 bases, and 13 bases separated the two germline ends. CDR1 is SGHRS and CDR2 is YFSETQ in the germline V gene. The CDR3 loop is CASSSTVVIGANVLTF. The CDR3 coding sequence is TGCGCCAGCAGCTCCACAGTAGTGATTGGGGCCAACGTCCTGACTTTC.

This chain joins TRBV7-2 and TRBJ1-6; tentatively, D is TRBD1 (6 bases). The CDR3 has 15 residues. Germline lookup yields CDR1 SGHTA and CDR2 FQGNSA. With 3 bases removed from V and 6 bases from J, the gap between germline ends came to 12 bases. The CDR3 region has the DNA TGTGCCAGCAGCTTGAGAGGGACAATTAATTCACCCCTCCACTTT. This gives the protein CASSLRGTINSPLHF.